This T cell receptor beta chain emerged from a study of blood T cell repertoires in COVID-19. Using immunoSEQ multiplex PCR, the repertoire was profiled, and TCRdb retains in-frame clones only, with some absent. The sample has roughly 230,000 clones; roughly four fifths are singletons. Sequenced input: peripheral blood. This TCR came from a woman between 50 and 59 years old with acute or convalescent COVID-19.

CDR3 in amino acids: CASSPTQGAHEKLFF. The CDR3 DNA is TGTGCCAGCAGTCCTACACAGGGGGCGCATGAAAAACTGTTTTTT. This sequence joins TRBV6-5 and TRBJ1-4, with 9 bases matching TRBD1. Germline V gene lookup returns CDR1 MNHEY and CDR2 SVGAGI. There are 15 residues in the CDR3. J lost 6 bases, V lost 5 bases, and 7 bases had no gene match.